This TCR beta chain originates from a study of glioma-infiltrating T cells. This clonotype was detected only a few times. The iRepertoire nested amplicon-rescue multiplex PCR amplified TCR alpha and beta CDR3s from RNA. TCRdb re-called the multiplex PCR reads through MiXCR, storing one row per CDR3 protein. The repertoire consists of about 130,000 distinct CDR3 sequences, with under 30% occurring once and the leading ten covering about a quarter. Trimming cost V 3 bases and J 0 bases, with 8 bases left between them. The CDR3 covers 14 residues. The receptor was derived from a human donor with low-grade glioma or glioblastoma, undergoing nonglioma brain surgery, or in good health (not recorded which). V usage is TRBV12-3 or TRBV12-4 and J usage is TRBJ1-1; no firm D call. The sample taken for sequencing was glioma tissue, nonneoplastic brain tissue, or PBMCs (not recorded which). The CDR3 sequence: CASSLVSLNTEAFF. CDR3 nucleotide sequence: TGTGCCAGCAGTTTGGTGAGCCTGAACACTGAAGCTTTCTTT.